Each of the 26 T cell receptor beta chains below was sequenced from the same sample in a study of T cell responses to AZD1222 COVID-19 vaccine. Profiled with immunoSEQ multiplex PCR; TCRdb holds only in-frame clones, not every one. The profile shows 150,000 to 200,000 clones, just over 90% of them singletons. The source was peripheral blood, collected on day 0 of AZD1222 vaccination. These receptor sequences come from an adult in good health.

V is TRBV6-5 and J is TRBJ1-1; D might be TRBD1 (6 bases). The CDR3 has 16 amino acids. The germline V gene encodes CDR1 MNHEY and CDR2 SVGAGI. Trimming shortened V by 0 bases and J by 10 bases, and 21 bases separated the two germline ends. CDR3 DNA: TGTGCCAGCAGTTACTCGATCTCCGGGACAAGAGACCCAGCTTTCTTT. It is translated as CASSYSISGTRDPAFF.

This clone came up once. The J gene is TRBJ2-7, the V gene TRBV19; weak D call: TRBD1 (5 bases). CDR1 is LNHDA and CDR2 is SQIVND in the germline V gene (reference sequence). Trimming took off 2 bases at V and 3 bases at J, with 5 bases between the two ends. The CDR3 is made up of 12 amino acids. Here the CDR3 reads CASSIQGYEQYF. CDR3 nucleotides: TGTGCCAGTAGTATACAGGGCTACGAGCAGTACTTC.

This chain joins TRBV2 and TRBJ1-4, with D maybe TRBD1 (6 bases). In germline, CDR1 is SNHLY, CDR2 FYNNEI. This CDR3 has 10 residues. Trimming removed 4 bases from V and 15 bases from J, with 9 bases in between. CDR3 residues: CASSGKGVFF. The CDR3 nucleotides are TGTGCCAGCAGTGGAAAGGGGGTGTTTTTT.

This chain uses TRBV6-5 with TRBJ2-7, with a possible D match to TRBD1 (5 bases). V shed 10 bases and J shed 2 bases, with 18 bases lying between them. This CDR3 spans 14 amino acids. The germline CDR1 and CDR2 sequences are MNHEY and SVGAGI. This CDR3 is CATSRRGAPYEQYF. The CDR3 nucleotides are TGTGCCACTTCCCGCCGTGGGGCCCCCTACGAGCAGTACTTC.

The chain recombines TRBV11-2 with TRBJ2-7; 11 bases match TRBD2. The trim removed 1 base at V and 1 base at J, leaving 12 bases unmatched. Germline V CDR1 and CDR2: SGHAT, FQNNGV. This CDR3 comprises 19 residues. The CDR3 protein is CASSLGFGGTSGSSYEQYF. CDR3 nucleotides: TGTGCCAGCAGCTTAGGCTTTGGGGGAACTAGCGGGAGTTCCTACGAGCAGTACTTC.

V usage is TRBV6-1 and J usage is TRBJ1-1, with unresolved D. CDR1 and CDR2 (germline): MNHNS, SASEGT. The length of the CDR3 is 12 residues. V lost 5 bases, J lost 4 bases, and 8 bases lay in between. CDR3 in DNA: TGTGCCAGCAGTTGGGGTTTCACTGAAGCTTTCTTT. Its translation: CASSWGFTEAFF.

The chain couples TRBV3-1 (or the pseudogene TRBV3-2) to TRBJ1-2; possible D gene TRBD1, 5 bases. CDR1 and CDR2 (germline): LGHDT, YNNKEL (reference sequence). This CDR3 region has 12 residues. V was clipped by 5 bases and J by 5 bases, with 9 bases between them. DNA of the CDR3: TGTGCCAGCAGCTCACAGGTGTATGGCTACACCTTC. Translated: CASSSQVYGYTF.

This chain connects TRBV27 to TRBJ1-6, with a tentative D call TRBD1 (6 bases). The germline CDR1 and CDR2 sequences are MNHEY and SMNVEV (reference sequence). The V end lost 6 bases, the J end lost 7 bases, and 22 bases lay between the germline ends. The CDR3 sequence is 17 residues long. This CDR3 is CASRARGARLLNSPLHF. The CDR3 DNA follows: TGTGCCAGCAGGGCGAGGGGGGCGCGTCTTTTGAATTCACCCCTCCACTTT.

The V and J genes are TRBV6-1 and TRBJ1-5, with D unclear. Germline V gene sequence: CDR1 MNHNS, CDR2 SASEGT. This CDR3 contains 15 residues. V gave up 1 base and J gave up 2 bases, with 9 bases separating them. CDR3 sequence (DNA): TGTGCCAGCAGTGAAGGGCAGTTGCGCAATCAGCCCCAGCATTTT. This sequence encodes CASSEGQLRNQPQHF.

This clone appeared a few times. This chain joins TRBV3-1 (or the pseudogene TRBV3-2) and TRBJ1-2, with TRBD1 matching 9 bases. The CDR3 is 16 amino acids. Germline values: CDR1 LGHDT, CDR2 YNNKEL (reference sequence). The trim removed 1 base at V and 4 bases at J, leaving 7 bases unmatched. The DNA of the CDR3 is TGTGCCAGCAGCCAAGTACCGGGACAGGGCGCCTATGGCTACACCTTC. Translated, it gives CASSQVPGQGAYGYTF.

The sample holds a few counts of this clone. This CDR3 is CASSEYVGQNTEAFF. The CDR3 nucleotides are TGTGCCAGCAGTGAATACGTCGGACAGAACACTGAAGCTTTCTTT. The gene calls are TRBV25-1 and TRBJ1-1; a weak D match, TRBD1 (5 bases). The CDR3 has 15 residues. The V gene lost 0 bases and the J gene lost 1 base, with 9 bases spanning the gap. Looked up from germline, CDR1 is MGHDK and CDR2 is SYGVNS.

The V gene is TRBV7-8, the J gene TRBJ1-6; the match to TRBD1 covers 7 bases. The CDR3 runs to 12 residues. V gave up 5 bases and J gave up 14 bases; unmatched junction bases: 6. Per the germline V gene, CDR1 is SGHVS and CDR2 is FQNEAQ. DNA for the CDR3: TGTGCCAGCAGCCTAGACAGGGTGACCCTCCACTTT. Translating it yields CASSLDRVTLHF.

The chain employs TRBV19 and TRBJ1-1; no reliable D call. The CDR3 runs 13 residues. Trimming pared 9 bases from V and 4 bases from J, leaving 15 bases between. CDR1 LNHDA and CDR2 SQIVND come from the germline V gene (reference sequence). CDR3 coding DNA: TGTGCCAGCTCCCCCCAGACCCGCACTGAAGCTTTCTTT. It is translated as CASSPQTRTEAFF.

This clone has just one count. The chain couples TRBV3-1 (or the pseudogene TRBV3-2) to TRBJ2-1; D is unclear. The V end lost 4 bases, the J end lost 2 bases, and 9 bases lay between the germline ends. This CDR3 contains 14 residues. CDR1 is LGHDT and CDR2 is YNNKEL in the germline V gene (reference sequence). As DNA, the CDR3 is TGTGCCAGCAGCCTCCAATTTCCCTACAATGAGCAGTTCTTC. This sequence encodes CASSLQFPYNEQFF.

CDR3 sequence (DNA): TGTGCCAGCAGTGGTATCCGAGGAGATACGCAGTATTTT. Its protein is CASSGIRGDTQYF. V gene TRBV2 combines with J gene TRBJ2-3; D uncertain. Looked up from germline, CDR1 is SNHLY and CDR2 is FYNNEI. Between the trimmed V and J ends, which lost 4 bases and 5 bases, there was a span of 10 bases. This CDR3 region has 13 residues.

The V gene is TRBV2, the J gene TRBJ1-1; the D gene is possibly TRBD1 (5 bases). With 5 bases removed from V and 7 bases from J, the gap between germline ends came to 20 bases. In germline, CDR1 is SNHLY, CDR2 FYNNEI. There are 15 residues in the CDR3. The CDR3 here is CASSPPDNSHGEAFF. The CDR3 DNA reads TGTGCCAGCAGTCCACCGGACAACTCTCATGGTGAAGCTTTCTTT.

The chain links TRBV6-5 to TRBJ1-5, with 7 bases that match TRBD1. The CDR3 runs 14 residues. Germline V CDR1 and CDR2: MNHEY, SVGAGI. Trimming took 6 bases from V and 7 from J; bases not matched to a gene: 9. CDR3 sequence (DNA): TGTGCCAGCAGCCTGGAGAGGGGGCGGCAGCCCCAGCATTTT. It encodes CASSLERGRQPQHF.

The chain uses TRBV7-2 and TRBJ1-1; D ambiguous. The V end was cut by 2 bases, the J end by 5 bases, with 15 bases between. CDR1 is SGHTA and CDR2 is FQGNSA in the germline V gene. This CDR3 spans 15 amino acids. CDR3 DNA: TGTGCCAGCAGCTTAAGTCCACGACCGGGGACTGAAGCTTTCTTT. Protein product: CASSLSPRPGTEAFF.

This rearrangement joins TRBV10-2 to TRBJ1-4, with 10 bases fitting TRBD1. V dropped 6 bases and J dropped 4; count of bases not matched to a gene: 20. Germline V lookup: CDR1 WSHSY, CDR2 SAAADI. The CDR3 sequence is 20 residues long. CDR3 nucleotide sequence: TGCGCCAGCAGCGACGGAGGGACAGGGGCCCTTGGTGGGGTTAATGAAAAACTGTTTTTT. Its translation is CASSDGGTGALGGVNEKLFF.

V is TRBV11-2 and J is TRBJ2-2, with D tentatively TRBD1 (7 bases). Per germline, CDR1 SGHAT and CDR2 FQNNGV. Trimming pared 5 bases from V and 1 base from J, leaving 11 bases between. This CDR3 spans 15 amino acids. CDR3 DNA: TGTGCCAGCAGCCGCGGGACAGTGAACACCGGGGAGCTGTTTTTT. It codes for CASSRGTVNTGELFF.

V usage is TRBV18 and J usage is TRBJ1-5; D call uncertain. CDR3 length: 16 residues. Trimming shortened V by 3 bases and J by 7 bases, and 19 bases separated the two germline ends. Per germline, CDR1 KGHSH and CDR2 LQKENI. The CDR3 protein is CASSPLSGGMKQPQHF. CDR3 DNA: TGTGCCAGCTCACCCCTCTCGGGAGGGATGAAGCAGCCCCAGCATTTT.

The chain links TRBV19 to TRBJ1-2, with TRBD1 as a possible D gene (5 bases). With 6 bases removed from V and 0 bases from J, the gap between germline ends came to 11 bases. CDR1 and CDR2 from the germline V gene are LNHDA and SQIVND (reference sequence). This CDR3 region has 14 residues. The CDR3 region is CASSPTVANYGYTF. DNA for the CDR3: TGTGCCAGTAGCCCGACAGTAGCTAACTATGGCTACACCTTC.

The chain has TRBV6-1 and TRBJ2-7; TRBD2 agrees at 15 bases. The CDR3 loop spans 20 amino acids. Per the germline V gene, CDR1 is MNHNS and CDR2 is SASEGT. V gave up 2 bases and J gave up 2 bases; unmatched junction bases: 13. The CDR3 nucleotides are TGTGCCAGCAGTGAACGCCCTGGACTAGCGGGAGGGATGCGCGCCTACGAGCAGTACTTC. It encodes CASSERPGLAGGMRAYEQYF.

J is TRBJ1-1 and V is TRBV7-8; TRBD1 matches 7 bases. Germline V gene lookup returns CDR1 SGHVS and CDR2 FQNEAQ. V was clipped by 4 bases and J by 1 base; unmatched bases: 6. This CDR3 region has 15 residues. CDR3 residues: CASSSYRDRNTEAFF. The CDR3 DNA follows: TGTGCCAGCAGCTCTTACCGGGACAGGAACACTGAAGCTTTCTTT.

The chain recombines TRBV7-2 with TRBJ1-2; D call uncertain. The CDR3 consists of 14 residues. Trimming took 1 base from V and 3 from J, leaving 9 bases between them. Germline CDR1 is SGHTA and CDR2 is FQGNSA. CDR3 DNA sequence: TGTGCCAGCAGCTTAGGTCTGAGGGACTATGGCTACACCTTC. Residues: CASSLGLRDYGYTF.

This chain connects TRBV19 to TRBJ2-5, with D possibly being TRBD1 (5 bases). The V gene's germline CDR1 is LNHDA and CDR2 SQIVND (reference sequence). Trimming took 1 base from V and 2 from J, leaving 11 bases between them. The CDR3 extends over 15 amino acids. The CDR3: CASSIGGSVQETQYF. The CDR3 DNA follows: TGTGCCAGTAGTATAGGGGGCAGCGTTCAAGAGACCCAGTACTTC.